This T cell receptor beta chain was captured by sequencing in a study of blood T cell repertoires in COVID-19. Study context: Material from acute and convalescent COVID-19 was sourced from the United States, Italy and Spain. Nucleic acid was either cDNA or gDNA, and it came from T cells, B-cell-depleted T cells, or PBMCs.

This CDR3 has 16 residues. The ends were cut back, 1 base at V and 4 bases at J, with 14 bases in the middle. Per the germline V gene, CDR1 is SGHNT and CDR2 is YENEEA. In the authors' methods: Amplification of reference gene primers provided the estimated nucleated cell counts. Clones were sequenced by immunoSEQ multiplex PCR, and TCRdb holds only the in-frame ones, with some missing. V and J calls and clone size are copied from that table; D and trimming were computed from the DNA. The sample includes around 200,000 clones, 80% to 85% of them seen just once. This receptor was identified in a human donor in a cohort sampled during active COVID-19. The V call is TRBV11-3, the J call TRBJ2-1; weak D call: TRBD2 (5 bases). The sequencing sample was made of peripheral blood. The CDR3, as DNA: TGTGCCAGCAGCTTAGGCGGTAGCGAGAGTTACAATGAGCAGTTCTTC. Protein: CASSLGGSESYNEQFF.